The 20 T cell receptor beta chains listed next were all sequenced from one sample in a study of blood T cell repertoires in COVID-19. Using immunoSEQ multiplex PCR, the repertoire was profiled, and TCRdb retains in-frame clones only, with some absent. The table lists about 98,000 clones, over 80% of them singletons. The sample was peripheral blood. The receptors were sampled from an older man with acute or convalescent COVID-19.

This chain connects TRBV7-9 to TRBJ2-1; 12 nucleotides agree with TRBD1. With 5 bases clipped from V and 7 bases from J, the junction kept 9 bases outside the gene matches. This CDR3 contains 16 residues. Germline V gene lookup returns CDR1 SEHNR and CDR2 FQNEAQ (reference sequence). The CDR3 here is CASSALGQGAQNEQFF. The CDR3 DNA follows: TGTGCCAGCAGCGCATTGGGACAGGGGGCACAGAATGAGCAGTTCTTC.

The V gene is TRBV25-1, the J gene TRBJ1-1; D not resolved. V lost 1 base to trimming and J lost 4 bases, with 13 bases between them. Germline V CDR1 and CDR2: MGHDK, SYGVNS. This CDR3 is built from 15 residues. The CDR3 region is CASSESMGSTTEAFF. CDR3 in DNA: TGTGCCAGCAGTGAATCCATGGGCAGTACCACTGAAGCTTTCTTT.

The chain employs TRBV5-1 and TRBJ2-4; D is undetermined. Germline V gene data show CDR1 as SGHRS and CDR2 as YFSETQ. Between the trimmed V and J ends, which lost 4 bases and 10 bases, there was a span of 18 bases. This CDR3 is built from 14 residues. CDR3 bases: TGCGCCAGCAGCAGCGACCCCAAAGAGCTAATTCAGTACTTC. Amino acid sequence: CASSSDPKELIQYF. Combining the CDR3 with reference TRBV5-1 and TRBJ2-4 gives the whole variable domain KAGVTQTPRYLIKTRGQQVTLSCSPISGHRSVSWYQQTPGQGLQFLFEYFSETQRNKGNFPGRFSGRQFSNSRSEMNVSTLELGDSALYLCASSSDPKELIQYFGAGTRLSVL.

The CDR3 loop is CASKPGGARGNTIYF. As DNA, the CDR3 is TGTGCCAGCAAACCCGGGGGGGCGCGTGGAAACACCATATATTTT. V gene TRBV28 combines with J gene TRBJ1-3; D is possibly TRBD1 (6 bases). V was shortened by 7 bases and J by 3 bases, with 16 bases between the two germline ends. The CDR3 sequence is 15 residues long. Germline loops: CDR1 MDHEN, CDR2 SYDVKM.

This clone showed up just once. V usage is TRBV10-3 and J usage is TRBJ1-2; perhaps TRBD1 as D (5 bases). Trimming shortened V by 7 bases and J by 8 bases, and 17 bases separated the two germline ends. CDR3 length equals 13 residues. The germline gives CDR1 ENHRY, CDR2 SYGVKD. The CDR3 coding sequence is TGTGCCATCAAAGGGGCGCTACTATACGGCTACACCTTC. It encodes CAIKGALLYGYTF.

This sequence joins TRBV29-1 and TRBJ2-7; 7 nucleotides match TRBD2. CDR3 length equals 12 residues. Germline assignment: CDR1 SQVTM and CDR2 ANQGSEA. The junction had 1 base not matched to a gene; V was cut back by 4 bases and J by 1 base. This CDR3 is CSVGTSSYEQYF. In nucleotides, the CDR3 is TGCAGCGTTGGGACTAGTTCCTACGAGCAGTACTTC.

V and J are TRBV5-1 and TRBJ1-6; D unresolved. The ends were cut back, 0 bases at V and 0 bases at J, with 13 bases in the middle. The CDR3 is 18 residues long. CDR1 SGHRS and CDR2 YFSETQ come from the germline V gene. The CDR3, as DNA: TGCGCCAGCAGCTTGGAACCCCAAATGAGCTCCTATAATTCACCCCTCCACTTT. Its protein product is CASSLEPQMSSYNSPLHF.

In this sample, this clone turned up a few times. The chain uses TRBV27 and TRBJ2-2; no firm D call. The length of the CDR3 is 14 residues. The germline V gene encodes CDR1 MNHEY and CDR2 SMNVEV (reference sequence). V shed 4 bases and J shed 6 bases, with 12 bases lying between them. CDR3 amino acids: CASSWATRAGELFF. Written as DNA, the CDR3 is TGTGCCAGCAGTTGGGCAACACGAGCCGGGGAGCTGTTTTTT.

The chain uses TRBV11-3 and TRBJ2-3, with 14 bases fitting TRBD2. The V gene end was trimmed by 4 bases and the J gene end by 6 bases; junction bases not matched to a gene: 6. Per germline, CDR1 SGHNT and CDR2 YENEEA. CDR3 length: 16 residues. The CDR3 reads CASSSGLAGVGDTQYF. CDR3 nucleotides: TGTGCCAGCAGCTCGGGACTAGCGGGAGTCGGGGATACGCAGTATTTT.

This clone was seen a single time. The chain links TRBV11-2 to TRBJ2-7; 10 bases match TRBD2. The CDR3 covers 16 residues. CDR1 SGHAT and CDR2 FQNNGV come from the germline V gene. The V gene end was trimmed by 5 bases and the J gene end by 6 bases; junction bases not matched to a gene: 13. The CDR3 here is CASSLRLAGPRAEQYF. The CDR3 nucleotides read TGTGCCAGCAGCCTCAGACTAGCGGGCCCCAGGGCCGAGCAGTACTTC. Drawing the rest from reference TRBV11-2 and TRBJ2-7, the complete variable domain is EAGVAQSPRYKIIEKRQSVAFWCNPISGHATLYWYQQILGQGPKLLIQFQNNGVVDDSQLPKDRFSAERLKGVDSTLKIQPAKLEDSAVYLCASSLRLAGPRAEQYFGPGTRLTVT.

The chain uses TRBV16 and TRBJ1-2; D is possibly TRBD1 (6 bases). The CDR3 is made up of 15 amino acids. Germline V lookup: CDR1 KGHSY, CDR2 FQNENV. Between the trimmed V and J ends, which lost 0 bases and 5 bases, there was a span of 13 bases. CDR3 in amino acids: CASSQSPGAEYGYTF. CDR3 DNA: TGTGCCAGCAGCCAATCCCCAGGGGCTGAGTATGGCTACACCTTC. The entire variable domain, with the rest obtained from reference TRBV16 and TRBJ1-2, is as follows: GEEVAQTPKHLVRGEGQKAKLYCAPIKGHSYVFWYQQVLKNEFKFLISFQNENVFDETGMPKERFSAKCLPNSPCSLEIQATKLEDSAVYFCASSQSPGAEYGYTFGSGTRLTVV.

The chain combines TRBV5-1 with TRBJ2-3; D not certain. The CDR3 sequence is 14 residues long. The germline V gene has CDR1 SGHRS and CDR2 YFSETQ. Between the trimmed V and J ends, which lost 0 bases and 2 bases, there was a span of 7 bases. Here the CDR3 reads CASSLDLYTDTQYF. The CDR3 nucleotides read TGCGCCAGCAGCTTGGATCTTTACACAGATACGCAGTATTTT.

The chain joins TRBV5-4 to TRBJ2-7, with a possible D match to TRBD2 (6 bases). The CDR3 consists of 14 residues. The germline V gene encodes CDR1 SGHNT and CDR2 YYREEE (reference sequence). V lost 4 bases, J lost 2 bases, and 13 bases lay in between. The DNA of the CDR3 is TGTGCCAGCAGCGATAGCGGATTGGCCTACGAGCAGTACTTC. Its translation is CASSDSGLAYEQYF.

The chain uses TRBV6-5 and TRBJ1-2, with 7 bases aligning to TRBD1. The CDR3 covers 15 residues. The junction had 9 bases not matched to a gene; V was cut back by 5 bases and J by 3 bases. The germline CDR1 and CDR2 sequences are MNHEY and SVGAGI. In DNA form, the CDR3 reads TGTGCCAGCAGTCCGGGGCAGGGGACAGACTATGGCTACACCTTC. It specifies CASSPGQGTDYGYTF.

The genes are TRBV5-1 and TRBJ2-2; D remains unclear. The CDR3 contains 14 residues. V was shortened by 7 bases and J by 0 bases, with 10 bases between the two germline ends. Looked up from germline, CDR1 is SGHRS and CDR2 is YFSETQ. The CDR3 DNA is TGCGCCAGCCGTCCGGAGCCGAACACCGGGGAGCTGTTTTTT. It specifies CASRPEPNTGELFF. The full variable domain, rest sourced from reference TRBV5-1 and TRBJ2-2, is KAGVTQTPRYLIKTRGQQVTLSCSPISGHRSVSWYQQTPGQGLQFLFEYFSETQRNKGNFPGRFSGRQFSNSRSEMNVSTLELGDSALYLCASRPEPNTGELFFGEGSRLTVL.

This rearrangement joins TRBV4-3 to TRBJ2-3; TRBD2 matches at 8 bases. Germline trimming cut 1 base from V and 5 bases from J; bases unmatched to any gene: 8. Looked up from germline, CDR1 is LGHNA and CDR2 is YSLEER. This CDR3 is built from 16 residues. As DNA, the CDR3 is TGCGCCAGCAGCCAAGGGCGGGGGGCTCGTGGAGATACGCAGTATTTT. It encodes CASSQGRGARGDTQYF.

The chain carries TRBV7-2 and TRBJ1-2; 7 bases are shared with TRBD1. From germline, CDR1 is SGHTA and CDR2 FQGNSA. V lost 5 bases to trimming and J lost 0 bases; unmatched junction nucleotides: 9. CDR3 length: 16 residues. CDR3 sequence: CASSPGGQGANYGYTF. The CDR3 DNA reads as TGTGCCAGCAGCCCAGGGGGGCAGGGGGCTAACTATGGCTACACCTTC.

This chain links TRBV28 with TRBJ2-7, with D maybe TRBD2 (6 bases). This CDR3 contains 17 residues. CDR1 is MDHEN, CDR2 SYDVKM, per germline. V was clipped by 7 bases and J by 5 bases, with 27 bases between them. CDR3 amino acids: CASTPLAPGAIGDEQYF. The CDR3 bases are TGTGCCAGCACCCCGTTAGCTCCGGGAGCCATAGGGGACGAGCAGTACTTC.

The chain carries TRBV27 and TRBJ2-3; D is perhaps TRBD1 (6 bases). The CDR3 contains 14 residues. The V gene's germline CDR1 is MNHEY and CDR2 SMNVEV (reference sequence). V was trimmed by 7 bases and J by 4 bases, leaving 15 bases between them. CDR3 sequence reads: CASTQGNRADTQYF. The CDR3 DNA sequence: TGTGCCAGCACCCAAGGTAACAGGGCAGATACGCAGTATTTT.

The V gene is TRBV5-1, the J gene TRBJ2-4; tentative D call: TRBD1 (6 bases). Trimming took off 4 bases at V and 0 bases at J, with 14 bases between the two ends. Germline V gene lookup returns CDR1 SGHRS and CDR2 YFSETQ. The CDR3 is made up of 16 amino acids. The CDR3 DNA reads TGCGCCAGCAGCCAAGGACAGTTAACAGCCAAAAACATTCAGTACTTC. Translating it yields CASSQGQLTAKNIQYF.